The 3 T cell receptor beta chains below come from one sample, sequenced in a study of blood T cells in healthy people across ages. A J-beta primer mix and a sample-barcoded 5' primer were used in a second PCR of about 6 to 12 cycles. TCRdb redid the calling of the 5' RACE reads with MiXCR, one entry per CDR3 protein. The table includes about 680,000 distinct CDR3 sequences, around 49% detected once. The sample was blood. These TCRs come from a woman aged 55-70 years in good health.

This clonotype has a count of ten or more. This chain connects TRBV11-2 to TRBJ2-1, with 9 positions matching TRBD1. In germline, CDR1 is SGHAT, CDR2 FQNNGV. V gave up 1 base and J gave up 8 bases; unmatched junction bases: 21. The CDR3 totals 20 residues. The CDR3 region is CASSLVLGIGRDREGYEQFF. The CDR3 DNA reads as TGTGCCAGCAGCTTAGTACTCGGGATTGGTAGGGACAGGGAAGGGTATGAGCAGTTCTTC.

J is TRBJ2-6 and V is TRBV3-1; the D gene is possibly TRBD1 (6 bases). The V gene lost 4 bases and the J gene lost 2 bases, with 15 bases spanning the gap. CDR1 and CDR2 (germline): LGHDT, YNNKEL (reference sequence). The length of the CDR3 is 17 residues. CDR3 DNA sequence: TGTGCCAGCAGCCCCAACACAGGGAACCCTGGGGCCAACGTCCTGACTTTC. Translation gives CASSPNTGNPGANVLTF.

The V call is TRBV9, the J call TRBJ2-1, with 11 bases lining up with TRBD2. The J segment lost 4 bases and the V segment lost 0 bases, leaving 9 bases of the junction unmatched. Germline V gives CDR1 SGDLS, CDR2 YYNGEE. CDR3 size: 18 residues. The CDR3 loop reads CASSVAGFLAGGYNEQFF. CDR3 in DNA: TGTGCCAGCAGCGTAGCGGGTTTTTTAGCGGGAGGGTACAATGAGCAGTTCTTC.